These 22 T cell receptor beta chains share one sample of origin, sequenced in a study of blood T cell repertoires in COVID-19. Data came from immunoSEQ multiplex PCR; TCRdb stores just in-frame clones and leaves some out. The sample holds approximately 230,000 clones; 70% to 85% are singletons and the top ten take 15%. Sequenced material: PBMCs or T cells enriched from blood (not recorded which). These receptors were obtained from a man aged 40-49 years who had recovered from COVID-19.

The chain employs TRBV30 and TRBJ1-3; 8 positions match TRBD1. Germline loops: CDR1 GTSNPN, CDR2 SVGIG (reference sequence). The CDR3 length is 14 residues. The trim removed 5 bases at V and 4 bases at J, leaving 7 bases unmatched. The CDR3 DNA follows: TGTGCCTGGGAGTGGACAGGGCAAGGAAACACCATATATTTT. Amino acid sequence: CAWEWTGQGNTIYF.

The chain uses TRBV27 and TRBJ1-2; TRBD1 matches at 8 bases. V lost 8 bases and J lost 7; bases outside the gene matches: 12. The V gene's germline CDR1 is MNHEY and CDR2 SMNVEV (reference sequence). The CDR3 extends over 14 amino acids. This chain's CDR3 is CASAWTGLGTGYTF. The DNA of the CDR3 is TGTGCCAGCGCGTGGACAGGGTTGGGGACTGGCTACACCTTC.

J is TRBJ1-2 and V is TRBV7-9, with unresolved D. The V gene lost 1 base and the J gene lost 4 bases, with 10 bases spanning the gap. There are 14 residues in the CDR3. Germline values: CDR1 SEHNR, CDR2 FQNEAQ (reference sequence). The DNA of the CDR3 is TGTGCCAGCAGCTTAGAAGAAAGCCCCTATGGCTACACCTTC. This gives the protein CASSLEESPYGYTF.

The chain uses TRBV12-3 or TRBV12-4 and TRBJ2-1; 9 positions match TRBD1. The CDR3 is made up of 13 amino acids. V shed 7 bases and J 7 bases; nucleotides not matched to a gene: 5. The CDR3 bases are TGTGCCAGCAAAACAGGGGGCGGGAATGAGCAGTTCTTC. This codes for CASKTGGGNEQFF.

This clone was picked up a small number of times. This rearrangement joins TRBV18 to TRBJ1-1, with D possibly TRBD1 on 6 matching bases. The CDR3 length is 15 residues. The V end lost 4 bases, the J end lost 0 bases, and 12 bases lay between the germline ends. Germline loops: CDR1 KGHSH, CDR2 LQKENI. CDR3 in DNA: TGTGCCAGCTCACTAGGGACATTAATGAACACTGAAGCTTTCTTT. Residues: CASSLGTLMNTEAFF.

V usage is TRBV19 and J usage is TRBJ1-6, with 8 bases that match TRBD1. V lost 6 bases to trimming and J lost 9 bases; unmatched junction nucleotides: 7. Per germline, CDR1 LNHDA and CDR2 SQIVND (reference sequence). The CDR3 loop spans 14 amino acids. CDR3 region: CASSRRDRGSPLHF. For the CDR3, the DNA is TGTGCCAGTAGCCGTCGAGACAGGGGTTCACCCCTCCACTTT.

This clone appeared a few times. The chain is built from TRBV7-2 and TRBJ2-1; 13 nucleotides align to TRBD2. Trimming took 7 bases from V and 7 from J; bases not matched to a gene: 13. Germline assignment: CDR1 SGHTA and CDR2 FQGNSA. CDR3 size: 17 residues. The CDR3 protein is CASTFTLTSGRRNEQFF. The CDR3 nucleotides read TGTGCCAGCACCTTCACGCTGACTAGCGGGAGGAGGAATGAGCAGTTCTTC.

V gene TRBV7-2 combines with J gene TRBJ2-7; TRBD2 is a possible D gene (5 bases). V lost 1 base, J lost 5 bases, and 9 bases lay in between. The CDR3 runs 13 residues. Germline CDR1 reads SGHTA; CDR2 reads FQGNSA. The CDR3 DNA reads TGTGCCAGCAGCTTAGTGGTCGGGGACGAGCAGTACTTC. Amino acids: CASSLVVGDEQYF.

The genes are TRBV11-3 and TRBJ2-7; 7 bases are shared with TRBD2. This CDR3 has 16 amino acids. The J segment lost 6 bases and the V segment lost 0 bases, leaving 11 bases of the junction unmatched. The germline gives CDR1 SGHNT, CDR2 YENEEA. The CDR3 is CASSLDHYGGGGEQYF. The CDR3 region has the DNA TGTGCCAGCAGCTTAGATCATTATGGCGGGGGAGGCGAGCAGTACTTC. The variable domain in full, completed from reference TRBV11-3 and TRBJ2-7, reads EAGVVQSPRYKIIEKKQPVAFWCNPISGHNTLYWYLQNLGQGPELLIRYENEEAVDDSQLPKDRFSAERLKGVDSTLKIQPAELGDSAVYLCASSLDHYGGGGEQYFGPGTRLTVT.

V usage is TRBV9 and J usage is TRBJ2-2; TRBD2 matches at 7 bases. The CDR3 contains 14 residues. Germline V lookup: CDR1 SGDLS, CDR2 YYNGEE. The V segment lost 3 bases and the J segment 7 bases; nucleotides outside the gene matches: 6. The DNA for the CDR3 is TGTGCCAGCAGCGGTACTAGCGAGGGCGGGGAGCTGTTTTTT. Translating it yields CASSGTSEGGELFF.

V is TRBV24-1 and J is TRBJ2-1, with TRBD1 identical over 10 bases. J was trimmed by 3 bases and V by 3 bases; bases with no gene match: 10. The CDR3 has 18 residues. Germline V lookup: CDR1 KGHDR, CDR2 SFDVKD. Written as DNA, the CDR3 is TGTGCCACCAGTGATAGCACCACGGGACAGGGGCTCTACAATGAGCAGTTCTTC. Its translation: CATSDSTTGQGLYNEQFF.

The gene calls are TRBV28 and TRBJ2-1, with TRBD2 matching over 8 bases. CDR3 size: 16 residues. V was pared by 10 bases and J by 8 bases, with 19 bases of the junction left unmatched. The germline CDR1 and CDR2 sequences are MDHEN and SYDVKM. CDR3 DNA: TGTGCCATCAAAAGCGCCACAAGCGGGAGTTTCGATGAGCAGTTCTTC. It yields the protein CAIKSATSGSFDEQFF.

This rearrangement joins TRBV5-1 to TRBJ2-1; TRBD2 aligns across 10 bases. This CDR3 is built from 15 residues. The trim removed 4 bases at V and 10 bases at J, leaving 11 bases unmatched. Germline CDR1 is SGHRS and CDR2 is YFSETQ. CDR3 amino acids: CASSDQAGGPGEQFF. The DNA for the CDR3 is TGCGCCAGCAGCGATCAAGCGGGAGGGCCTGGAGAGCAGTTCTTC.

The chain joins TRBV10-3 to TRBJ2-1; 9 nucleotides line up with TRBD2. This CDR3 has 13 amino acids. The germline V gene encodes CDR1 ENHRY and CDR2 SYGVKD. With V trimmed by 10 bases and J by 4 bases, 5 bases remained unmatched. CDR3 sequence (DNA): TGTGCCAGGGGACTAGCCGGTTACAATGAGCAGTTCTTC. Protein product: CARGLAGYNEQFF.

V and J are TRBV9 and TRBJ1-2; a weak D match, TRBD1 (5 bases). Trimming left V 4 bases short and J 5 bases short, with 15 bases between. In germline, CDR1 is SGDLS, CDR2 YYNGEE. The length of the CDR3 is 14 residues. CDR3 loop: CASSPRTISYGYTF. The CDR3 DNA is TGTGCCAGCAGCCCTCGGACAATTTCTTATGGCTACACCTTC.

This clone occurred once. The chain recombines TRBV5-5 with TRBJ1-3; a weak D match, TRBD1 (6 bases). The CDR3 has 15 amino acids. Looked up from germline, CDR1 is SGHKS and CDR2 is YYEKEE (reference sequence). The V end lost 4 bases, the J end lost 0 bases, and 11 bases lay between the germline ends. The CDR3, as DNA: TGTGCCAGCAGCCTTCAGGGGAGCTCTGGAAACACCATATATTTT. It is translated as CASSLQGSSGNTIYF.

This clone has just one count. The rearrangement links TRBV28 to TRBJ1-2; the D gene is possibly TRBD1 (5 bases). V lost 5 bases and J 3 bases, leaving 10 bases between the germline ends. Germline assignment: CDR1 MDHEN and CDR2 SYDVKM. The CDR3 sequence is 13 residues long. The CDR3: CASSRGGDYGYTF. The CDR3 DNA sequence: TGTGCCAGCAGTCGCGGAGGGGACTATGGCTACACCTTC.

The rearrangement joins TRBV18 to TRBJ1-6; no definite D call. CDR1 and CDR2 (germline): KGHSH, LQKENI. Trimming took 3 bases from V and 8 from J, leaving 11 bases between them. The length of the CDR3 is 14 residues. CDR3 nucleotides: TGTGCCAGCTCACCGTCCCCCCGGGATTCACCCCTCCACTTT. Residues: CASSPSPRDSPLHF. Based on the CDR3 plus reference TRBV18 and TRBJ1-6, the full variable domain is NAGVMQNPRHLVRRRGQEARLRCSPMKGHSHVYWYRQLPEEGLKFMVYLQKENIIDESGMPKERFSAEFPKEGPSILRIQQVVRGDSAAYFCASSPSPRDSPLHFGNGTRLTVT.

The chain combines TRBV6-1 with TRBJ1-1, with TRBD1 matching 8 bases. Per germline, CDR1 MNHNS and CDR2 SASEGT. V was pared by 3 bases and J by 2 bases, with 5 bases of the junction left unmatched. CDR3 length: 15 residues. The CDR3 sequence is CASSDGQGDNTEAFF. The CDR3 nucleotides read TGTGCCAGCAGTGACGGACAGGGTGATAACACTGAAGCTTTCTTT.

V usage is TRBV18 and J usage is TRBJ2-5, with unresolved D. This CDR3 is built from 14 residues. V was trimmed by 2 bases and J by 1 base, leaving 8 bases between them. The germline gives CDR1 KGHSH, CDR2 LQKENI. The CDR3 nucleotides are TGTGCCAGCTCACCAGTATTCAGCCAAGAGACCCAGTACTTC. Protein: CASSPVFSQETQYF.

This sequence joins TRBV11-2 and TRBJ2-3; 7 positions agree with TRBD1. Germline loops: CDR1 SGHAT, CDR2 FQNNGV. The CDR3 sequence is 14 residues long. V was pared by 1 base and J by 6 bases, with 4 bases of the junction left unmatched. The CDR3 spells CASSLGGGLDTQYF. The CDR3 DNA reads TGTGCCAGCAGCTTAGGAGGGGGCTTGGATACGCAGTATTTT. Supplemented by reference TRBV11-2 and TRBJ2-3, the full variable domain reads EAGVAQSPRYKIIEKRQSVAFWCNPISGHATLYWYQQILGQGPKLLIQFQNNGVVDDSQLPKDRFSAERLKGVDSTLKIQPAKLEDSAVYLCASSLGGGLDTQYFGPGTRLTVL.

The chain has TRBV4-1 and TRBJ2-4, with a tentative D call TRBD1 (6 bases). The V end was cut by 1 base, the J end by 0 bases, with 16 bases between. Per the germline V gene, CDR1 is MGHRA and CDR2 is YSYEKL. This CDR3 spans 18 amino acids. The CDR3 spells CASSQATGFLLAKNIQYF. In nucleotides, the CDR3 is TGCGCCAGCAGCCAAGCGACAGGTTTTTTACTAGCCAAAAACATTCAGTACTTC.